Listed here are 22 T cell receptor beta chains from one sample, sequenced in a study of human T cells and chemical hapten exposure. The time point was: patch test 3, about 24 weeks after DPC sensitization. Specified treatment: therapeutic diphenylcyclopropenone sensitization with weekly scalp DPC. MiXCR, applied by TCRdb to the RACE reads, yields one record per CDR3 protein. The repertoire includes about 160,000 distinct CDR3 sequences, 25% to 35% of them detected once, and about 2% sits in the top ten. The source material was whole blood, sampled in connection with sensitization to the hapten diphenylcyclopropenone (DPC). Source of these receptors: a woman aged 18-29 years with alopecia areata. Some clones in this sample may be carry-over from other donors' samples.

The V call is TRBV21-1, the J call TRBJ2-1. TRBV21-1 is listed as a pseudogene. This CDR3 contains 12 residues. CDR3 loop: CASRELYNEQFF. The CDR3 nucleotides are TGTGCCAGCAGGGAACTCTACAATGAGCAGTTCTTC.

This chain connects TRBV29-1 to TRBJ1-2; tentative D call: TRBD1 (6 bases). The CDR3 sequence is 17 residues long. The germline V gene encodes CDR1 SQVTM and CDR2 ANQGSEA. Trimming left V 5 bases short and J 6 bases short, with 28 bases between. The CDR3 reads CSVTSRDSRRGVNGYTF. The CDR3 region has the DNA TGCAGCGTTACCTCTAGGGACTCCCGGAGGGGGGTTAATGGCTACACCTTC.

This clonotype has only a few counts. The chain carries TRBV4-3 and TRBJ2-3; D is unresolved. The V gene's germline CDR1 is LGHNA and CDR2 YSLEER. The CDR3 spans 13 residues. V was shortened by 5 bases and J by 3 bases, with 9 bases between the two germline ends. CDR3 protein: CASSSMETDTQYF. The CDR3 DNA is TGCGCCAGCAGCTCAATGGAGACAGATACGCAGTATTTT.

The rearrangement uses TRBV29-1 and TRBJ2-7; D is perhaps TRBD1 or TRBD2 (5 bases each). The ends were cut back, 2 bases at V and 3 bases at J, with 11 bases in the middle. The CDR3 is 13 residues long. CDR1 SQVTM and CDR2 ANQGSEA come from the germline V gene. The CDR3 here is CSVEIGAGYEQYF. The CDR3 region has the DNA TGCAGCGTTGAAATCGGGGCCGGCTACGAGCAGTACTTC.

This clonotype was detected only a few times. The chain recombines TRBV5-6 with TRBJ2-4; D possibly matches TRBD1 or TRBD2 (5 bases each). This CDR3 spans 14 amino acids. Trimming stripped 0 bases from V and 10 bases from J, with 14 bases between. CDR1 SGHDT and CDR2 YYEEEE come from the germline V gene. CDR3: CASSLARERTIQYF. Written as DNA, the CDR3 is TGTGCCAGCAGCTTGGCCAGGGAACGGACTATTCAGTACTTC.

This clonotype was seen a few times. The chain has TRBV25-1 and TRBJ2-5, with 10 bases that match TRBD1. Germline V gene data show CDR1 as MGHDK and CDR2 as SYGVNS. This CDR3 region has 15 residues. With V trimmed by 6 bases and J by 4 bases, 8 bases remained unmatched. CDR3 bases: TGTGCCAGCAGCTGGGACAGGGGTTTTGGAGAGACCCAGTACTTC. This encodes CASSWDRGFGETQYF.

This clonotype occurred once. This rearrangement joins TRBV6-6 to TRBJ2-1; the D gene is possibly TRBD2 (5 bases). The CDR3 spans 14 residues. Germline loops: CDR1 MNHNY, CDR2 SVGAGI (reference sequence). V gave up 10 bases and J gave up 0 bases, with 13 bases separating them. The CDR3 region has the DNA TGTGCCACCAAGGAGGCGACCTCCTACAATGAGCAGTTCTTC. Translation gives CATKEATSYNEQFF.

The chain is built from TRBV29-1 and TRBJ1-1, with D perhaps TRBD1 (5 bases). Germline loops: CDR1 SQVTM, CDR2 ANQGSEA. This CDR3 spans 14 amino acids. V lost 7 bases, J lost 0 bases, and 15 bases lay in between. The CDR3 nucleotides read TGCAGCGCTATTCCCGGGACGGTGAACACTGAAGCTTTCTTT. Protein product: CSAIPGTVNTEAFF.

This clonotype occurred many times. CDR3 sequence reads: CSAFGQGVTGELFF. The CDR3 coding sequence is TGCAGTGCTTTCGGACAGGGGGTCACCGGGGAGCTGTTTTTT. This chain connects TRBV20-1 to TRBJ2-2; 10 nucleotides agree with TRBD1. Germline values: CDR1 DFQATT, CDR2 SNEGSKA (reference sequence). The CDR3 covers 14 residues. V lost 5 bases to trimming and J lost 4 bases; unmatched junction nucleotides: 4.

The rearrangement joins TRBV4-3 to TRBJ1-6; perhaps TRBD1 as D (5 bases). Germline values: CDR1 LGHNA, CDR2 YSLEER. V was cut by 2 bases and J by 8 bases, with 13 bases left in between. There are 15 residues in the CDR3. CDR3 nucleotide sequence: TGCGCCAGCAGCCAATTAGCAGGGTACGATTCACCCCTCCACTTT. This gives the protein CASSQLAGYDSPLHF.

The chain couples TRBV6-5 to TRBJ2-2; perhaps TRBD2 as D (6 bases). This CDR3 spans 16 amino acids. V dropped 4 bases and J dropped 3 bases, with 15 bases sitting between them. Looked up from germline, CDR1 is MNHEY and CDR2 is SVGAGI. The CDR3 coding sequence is TGTGCCAGCAGTTCCCCGGGACTCAGACACACCGGGGAGCTGTTTTTT. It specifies CASSSPGLRHTGELFF.

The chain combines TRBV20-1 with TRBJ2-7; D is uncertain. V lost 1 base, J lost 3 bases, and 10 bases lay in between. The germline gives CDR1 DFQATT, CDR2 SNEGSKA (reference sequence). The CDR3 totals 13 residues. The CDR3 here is CSARASASYEQYF. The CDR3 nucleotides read TGCAGTGCTAGAGCGTCAGCGAGCTACGAGCAGTACTTC.

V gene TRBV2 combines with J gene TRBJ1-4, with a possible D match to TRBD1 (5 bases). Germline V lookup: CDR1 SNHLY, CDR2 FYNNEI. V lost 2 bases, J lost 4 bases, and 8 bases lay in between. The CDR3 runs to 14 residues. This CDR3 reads CASSESGGNEKLFF. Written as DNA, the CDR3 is TGTGCCAGCAGTGAATCTGGGGGTAATGAAAAACTGTTTTTT.

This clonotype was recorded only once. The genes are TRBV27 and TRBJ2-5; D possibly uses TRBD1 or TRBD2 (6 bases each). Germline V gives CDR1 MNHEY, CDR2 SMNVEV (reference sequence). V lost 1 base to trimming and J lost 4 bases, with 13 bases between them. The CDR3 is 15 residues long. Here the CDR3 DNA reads TGTGCCAGCAGTTTATGGGGGGCGTTTGCAGAGACCCAGTACTTC. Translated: CASSLWGAFAETQYF.

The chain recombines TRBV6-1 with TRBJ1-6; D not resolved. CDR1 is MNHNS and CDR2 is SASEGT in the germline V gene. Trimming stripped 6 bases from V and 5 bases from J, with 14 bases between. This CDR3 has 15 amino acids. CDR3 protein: CASSPDGIDNSPLHF. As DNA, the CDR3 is TGTGCCAGCAGCCCCGACGGTATCGATAATTCACCCCTCCACTTT.

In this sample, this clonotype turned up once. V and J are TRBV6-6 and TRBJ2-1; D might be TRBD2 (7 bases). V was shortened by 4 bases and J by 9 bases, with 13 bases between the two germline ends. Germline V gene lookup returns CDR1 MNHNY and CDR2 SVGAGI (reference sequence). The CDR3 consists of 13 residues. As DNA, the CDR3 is TGTGCCAGCAGTTCCGGGGGGCACATTGAGCAGTTCTTC. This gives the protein CASSSGGHIEQFF.

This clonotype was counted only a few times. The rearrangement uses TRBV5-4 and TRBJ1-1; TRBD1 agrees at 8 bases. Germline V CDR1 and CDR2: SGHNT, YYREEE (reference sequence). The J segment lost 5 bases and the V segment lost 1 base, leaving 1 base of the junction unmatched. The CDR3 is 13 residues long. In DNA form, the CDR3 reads TGTGCCAGCAGCTTGAGGACAGGGACTGAAGCTTTCTTT. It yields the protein CASSLRTGTEAFF.

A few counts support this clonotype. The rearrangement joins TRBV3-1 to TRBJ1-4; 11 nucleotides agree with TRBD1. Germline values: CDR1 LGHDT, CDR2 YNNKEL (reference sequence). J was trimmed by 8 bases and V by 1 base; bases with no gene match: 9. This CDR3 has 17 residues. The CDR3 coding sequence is TGTGCCAGCAGCCAAGGGGCTCCGGGACAGGGGGACGAAAAACTGTTTTTT. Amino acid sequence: CASSQGAPGQGDEKLFF.

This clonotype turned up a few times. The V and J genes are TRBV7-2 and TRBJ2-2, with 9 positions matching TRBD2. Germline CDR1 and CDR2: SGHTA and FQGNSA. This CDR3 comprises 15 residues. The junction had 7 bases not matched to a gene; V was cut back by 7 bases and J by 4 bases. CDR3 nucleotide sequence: TGTGCCAGCACGGCGGCGGGGGGGCCCACCGGGGAGCTGTTTTTT. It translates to CASTAAGGPTGELFF.

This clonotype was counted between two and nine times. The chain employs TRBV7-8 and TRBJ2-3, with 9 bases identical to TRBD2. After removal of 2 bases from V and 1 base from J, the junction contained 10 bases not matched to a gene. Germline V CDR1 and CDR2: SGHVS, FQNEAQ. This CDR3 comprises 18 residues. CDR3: CASSLLAGGPSGTDTQYF. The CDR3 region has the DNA TGTGCCAGCAGCTTATTGGCGGGAGGGCCGTCGGGCACAGATACGCAGTATTTT.

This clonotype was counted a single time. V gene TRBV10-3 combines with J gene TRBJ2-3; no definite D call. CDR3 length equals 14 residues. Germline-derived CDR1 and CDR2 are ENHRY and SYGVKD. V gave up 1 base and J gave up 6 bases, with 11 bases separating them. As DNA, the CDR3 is TGTGCCATCAGTGAGTGGGCTATAATCGATACGCAGTATTTT. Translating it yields CAISEWAIIDTQYF.

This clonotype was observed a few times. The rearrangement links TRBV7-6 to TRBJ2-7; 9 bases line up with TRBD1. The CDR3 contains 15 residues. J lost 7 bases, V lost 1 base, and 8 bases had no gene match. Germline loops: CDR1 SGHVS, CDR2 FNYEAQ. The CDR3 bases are TGTGCCAGCAGCTTAGGTGGGACAGGGCCAAGAGAGCAGTACTTC. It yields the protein CASSLGGTGPREQYF.